The T cell receptor (beta chain) described here comes from a study of CD8 T cell repertoires and HIV-1 epitope variants. At the level of the study: The baseline condition was 1M T cells left uncultured.

V was trimmed by 0 bases and J by 1 base, leaving 11 bases between them. From germline, CDR1 is WSHSY and CDR2 SAAADI. This CDR3 region has 16 residues. The method was immunoSEQ multiplex PCR; TCRdb's version includes in-frame clones alone and lacks a portion of them. Among about 3,000 clones, around 70% were seen once, and the ten largest hold under 55%. General study results and limits: Of nine antigen-specific beta clonotypes, about six appeared to cross-react with escape variants.

Worth noting for this clone: The antigen is unknown.

This TCR was recovered from a male donor with HIV. Sequencing was done on a sample of cultured CD8+ T cells derived from PBMCs. This chain connects TRBV10-2 to TRBJ2-3; D gene uncertain. CDR3 nucleotides: TGCGCCAGCAGTGAGTCGCTGAGACTTGGCACAGATACGCAGTATTTT. Its translation: CASSESLRLGTDTQYF.